The 13 T cell receptor beta chains below come from one sample, sequenced in a study of T cell repertoires in cytomegalovirus infection. TCRdb reanalysed the reads using MiXCR and keeps one entry per CDR3 protein. The sample carries under 200,000 distinct CDR3 sequences, approximately 17% recorded once. The sequenced material came from CD8+ T cells from PBMCs. The receptor source for this set is a human donor in good health (CMV status not recorded). Some clones in this sample may be carry-over from other donors' samples.

The V call is TRBV20-1, the J call TRBJ2-3, with 15 bases fitting TRBD2. The germline V gene has CDR1 DFQATT and CDR2 SNEGSKA (reference sequence). The CDR3 sequence is 16 residues long. V lost 6 bases to trimming and J lost 3 bases; unmatched junction nucleotides: 7. For the CDR3, the DNA is TGCAGTGCGGACTGGACTAGCGGGAGGGCTACAGATACGCAGTATTTT. Its translation: CSADWTSGRATDTQYF.

The chain uses TRBV28 and TRBJ2-7, with 8 nucleotides matching TRBD2. V trimming: 10 bases; J trimming: 3 bases; junction bases outside the gene matches: 8. The CDR3 is 13 residues long. Germline V gene lookup returns CDR1 MDHEN and CDR2 SYDVKM. The CDR3 DNA reads TGTGCCACCCGGCGAGCGGGAGACTACGAGCAGTACTTC. Its protein is CATRRAGDYEQYF.

There are a few counts of this clonotype. V gene TRBV28 combines with J gene TRBJ1-5, with D unclear. The CDR3 extends over 14 amino acids. CDR1 is MDHEN and CDR2 is SYDVKM in the germline V gene. Between the trimmed V and J ends, which lost 5 bases and 0 bases, there was a span of 8 bases. The CDR3 sequence is CASSRQASNQPQHF. In nucleotides, the CDR3 is TGTGCCAGCAGTAGGCAGGCTAGCAATCAGCCCCAGCATTTT.

The V and J genes are TRBV7-2 and TRBJ2-2; unclear D gene. The CDR3 has 14 residues. V was pared by 7 bases and J by 5 bases, with 14 bases between. Per germline, CDR1 SGHTA and CDR2 FQGNSA. The CDR3 sequence: CASIPSGRTGELFF. The CDR3 region has the DNA TGTGCCAGCATCCCATCGGGCAGAACCGGGGAGCTGTTTTTT.

The chain employs TRBV12-3 or TRBV12-4 and TRBJ2-1; TRBD2 matches at 9 bases. With V trimmed by 5 bases and J by 4 bases, 6 bases remained unmatched. The CDR3 length is 15 residues. For the CDR3, the DNA is TGTGCCAGCAGTCCCAGCCTAGCGGGATACAATGAGCAGTTCTTC. Translating gives CASSPSLAGYNEQFF.

The V gene is TRBV7-9, the J gene TRBJ2-1; D gene uncertain. CDR1 is SEHNR, CDR2 FQNEAQ, per germline (reference sequence). Trimming stripped 7 bases from V and 5 bases from J, with 18 bases between. The CDR3 extends over 15 amino acids. The CDR3 protein is CASTPNSISHNEQFF. In nucleotides, the CDR3 is TGTGCCAGCACCCCCAACTCCATATCACACAATGAGCAGTTCTTC.

This clonotype was observed a few times. CDR3 DNA sequence: TGTGCCAGCAGCCCCGCCCAGGGAAAATCATCTTCCTACGAGCAGTACTTC. It specifies CASSPAQGKSSSYEQYF. The chain couples TRBV7-9 to TRBJ2-7, with a tentative D call TRBD1 (5 bases). V was shortened by 5 bases and J by 1 base, with 21 bases between the two germline ends. CDR1 is SEHNR and CDR2 is FQNEAQ in the germline V gene (reference sequence). The CDR3 length is 17 residues.

V gene TRBV7-2 combines with J gene TRBJ2-3; 10 positions match TRBD2. The J segment lost 2 bases and the V segment lost 6 bases, leaving 8 bases of the junction unmatched. The CDR3 has 16 amino acids. Germline CDR1 and CDR2: SGHTA and FQGNSA. The CDR3 DNA follows: TGTGCCAGCAGTTATAGCGGGGGGAGGATCACAGATACGCAGTATTTT. It encodes CASSYSGGRITDTQYF.

The chain employs TRBV7-4 and TRBJ2-1; D is uncertain. The CDR3 has 11 residues. Germline V lookup: CDR1 SGHVT, CDR2 SQSDAQ. The germline V and J ends were trimmed by 1 base and 9 bases, with 4 bases remaining between them. In nucleotides, the CDR3 is TGTGCCAGCAGCTTAGAGGGTGAGCAGTTCTTC. Translated, it gives CASSLEGEQFF.

This clonotype turned up a few times. This chain connects TRBV7-9 to TRBJ2-1; D gene unclear. Germline assignment: CDR1 SEHNR and CDR2 FQNEAQ (reference sequence). The CDR3 has 13 amino acids. V lost 4 bases to trimming and J lost 5 bases, with 9 bases between them. Here the CDR3 DNA reads TGTGCCAGCAGCTCCGTACAGAACAATGAGCAGTTCTTC. As protein: CASSSVQNNEQFF.

This chain connects TRBV4-1 to TRBJ1-6; possibly TRBD1 for D (6 bases). Between the trimmed V and J ends, which lost 0 bases and 8 bases, there was a span of 8 bases. The germline CDR1 and CDR2 sequences are MGHRA and YSYEKL. The CDR3 is 14 residues long. The CDR3 protein is CASSQEQGDSPLHF. The CDR3 DNA reads as TGCGCCAGCAGCCAAGAACAGGGAGATTCACCCCTCCACTTT.

The V and J genes are TRBV7-6 and TRBJ2-1, with 7 bases matching TRBD1. CDR1 is SGHVS and CDR2 is FNYEAQ in the germline V gene. This CDR3 has 14 amino acids. The trim removed 2 bases at V and 6 bases at J, leaving 4 bases unmatched. CDR3 DNA sequence: TGTGCCAGCAGCTTATTCGCAGGGGGCAATGAGCAGTTCTTC. It is translated as CASSLFAGGNEQFF.

In its sample, this clonotype was seen a few times. This sequence joins TRBV11-3 and TRBJ2-2, with TRBD1 identical over 8 bases. The V gene end was trimmed by 5 bases and the J gene end by 7 bases; junction bases not matched to a gene: 9. Germline CDR1 is SGHNT and CDR2 is YENEEA. This CDR3 comprises 15 residues. The CDR3 sequence: CASSTLTGVGGELFF. Here the CDR3 DNA reads TGTGCCAGCAGCACGTTGACAGGGGTTGGCGGGGAGCTGTTTTTT.